A single T cell receptor beta chain is shown here with its context. Its antigen is not yet known. A junction boundary mismatches the germline segment, possibly from a read error. This entry is derived from a study of regulatory T cells in long-lasting Graves disease (dated by TCRdb to about 2021). At the level of the whole study: Newly diagnosed Graves' disease patients had taken antithyroid drugs for less than 3 months. A total of 35 or so samples were covered by TCR sequencing, comprising around 13 persistent and roughly 20 newly diagnosed Graves' disease patients. Persistent Graves' disease patients were compared with newly diagnosed Graves' disease patients by peripheral blood TCR sequencing and RNA sequencing. The study was conducted in China and was registered as a clinical trial. Overall study outcomes, separate from this receptor: The study examined only peripheral blood because the primary lesion, thyroid tissue, could not be accessed. The small sample size was acknowledged by the authors as a limitation that may reduce accuracy. Only the TCR beta chain was sequenced and analyzed. Patients with persistent disease shared more public clonotypes (approximately 2,500) than newly diagnosed patients did (roughly 970). Lower TCR Shannon entropy and fewer highly expanded clones were observed in persistent Graves' disease patients than in newly diagnosed patients, which suggested clonal expansion. Preferential use of TRBV28, TRBJ1-2 and TRBJ2-5 was observed in persistent disease, whereas TRBV20-1 and TRBJ2-1 were favored in newly diagnosed disease.

Library construction relied on multiplex PCR. The data were produced on an Illumina HiSeq 4000. CDR3 regions were amplified by Arm-PCR with iRepertoire HTBI primers to construct TCR beta libraries. Gel purification was performed on PCR products prior to sequencing. Under the source paper's analysis protocol: Gene usage analysis of CDR3 amino acid clonotypes relied on the 60 or so TRBV and about 15 TRBJ segments identified across samples. COPE and FqMerger were used to merge the filtered high-quality paired reads into contigs. BLAST was used to align contigs to IMGT TRBV, TRBD and TRBJ reference genes, and CDR3 was defined according to IMGT. Any clonotype with a frequency above 0.1% was classified as a highly expanded clone. Repertoire diversity was measured by Shannon entropy, and V-J evenness by the Gini coefficient. Clonotypes shared by more than one individual were considered public. TCRdb applied fastp at Q25 and MiXCR to the public reads, then kept only in-frame beta chains. All rows with the same CDR3 protein become a single entry with the most common DNA and genes. The V and J calls and clone size are TCRdb's, not the authors'. For this sample the table gives 400,000 to 500,000 distinct CDR3 sequences, of which about a sixth were detected only once. The top ten clonotypes cover less than 30% of the sample.

Explained via the paper, the time point label denotes: newly diagnosed GD, antithyroid drugs for less than 3 months. RNA was extracted from PBMCs in TRIzol for both TCR sequencing and RNA sequencing. The diagnosis of Graves' disease followed American Thyroid Association guidelines. The patients came from an endocrinology department in Xi'an, China. From each patient, around 9 milliliters of peripheral blood was collected into an EDTA anticoagulant tube. PBMCs were isolated by Ficoll Paque Plus density gradient separation without further T cell sorting. RNA quality was checked with an Agilent 2100 Bioanalyzer and agarose gel, and concentration with a NanoDrop 2000. CDR1 and CDR2 (LGHDT, YNNKEL) derive from the germline V gene (reference sequence). From cysteine to phenylalanine, the CDR3 is 15 amino acids long. The read is trimmed to its CDR3 DNA, 45 bases read in frame from base 1. The data also belong to a second study, concerning T cells in Graves' hyperthyroidism and ophthalmopathy. The second study's authors report: Graves' hyperthyroidism was defined as stable when no progression to ophthalmopathy occurred over 18 months of follow-up. Hyperthyroidism patients were aged 18 to 65 years and newly diagnosed, with disease duration of less than 2 months. The study excluded patients with uncontrolled infections, other autoimmune diseases, pregnancy or lactation. Diagnoses were established on the basis of clinical symptoms, serum thyroxine and TRAb, thyroid ultrasound, and orbital computed tomography. A first-round RT-PCR of the TCR CDR3 used the HTBI primer set with the Qiagen OneStep RT-PCR kit. Most expanded thyroid clonotypes (frequency above 0.001) were also found in blood, which suggests that blood repertoires may mirror thyroid immune responses. A model built on a 13 V-J signature distinguished ophthalmopathy from stable hyperthyroidism, reaching roughly 88% sensitivity and approximately 81% specificity in cross-validation and 80%/75% in testing. In validation, the model predicted progression to ophthalmopathy a median of approximately 6.6 months before onset, with 65% to 71% sensitivity and about 72% specificity. To identify TCR V-J signatures that set the groups apart, the researchers used a discovery cohort of 90 to 100 patients, made up of 40 to 45 with Graves' ophthalmopathy and 57 with stable Graves' hyperthyroidism. Whether ophthalmopathy could be predicted prospectively was tested in an independent validation cohort made up of roughly 20 hyperthyroidism patients plus 17 patients who later progressed to ophthalmopathy. The 100 or so discovery patients were randomly split 7:3 into training and test sets. Thyroid tissue and blood T-cell repertoires from six Graves' hyperthyroidism patients were also compared in the study. Following sampling, methimazole starting at 30 mg daily was given to hyperthyroidism patients, and high-dose intravenous methylprednisolone was given to ophthalmopathy patients. Libraries were constructed in a second round of multiplex PCR, after which size selection and purification were performed. Paired-end sequencing of the libraries was performed with 100 bp reads on an Illumina HiSeq2000. Raw data were processed with SOAPnuke, discarding reads with adapters, uncalled bases, mean Phred below 15, or no exact constant-primer or identifier match. COPE v1.2.5 was used to merge the high-quality paired reads, and each unique nucleotide sequence was defined as a clonotype. MiTCR v1.1 was used to align clonotypes to the IMGT TRBV, TRBD and TRBJ reference segments. Analysis was restricted to V-J combinations with a frequency above 0.0001, which covered 99.2% of repertoires. The TCS score was defined as F50 (clonal expansion) divided by E x V (chaos), with BLOSUM62-based TCRdist calculated between CDR3 peptides within each V-J. Welch's t-statistics and random forest reduced 514 V-J features to 13, which were used in a naive Bayes classifier (R e1071). No statistical method was used to set the sample size in advance, and investigators knew the group allocation. According to the paper, TCR Vbeta CDR3 sequencing was carried out on 135 peripheral blood samples, which came from some 41 ophthalmopathy, under 80 hyperthyroidism and some 17 progressor patients.

The V and J segments used are TRBV3-1 and TRBJ1-1, with the D gene uncertain. Sequenced material: peripheral blood mononuclear cells (PBMCs), taken at new diagnosis, from a patient treated with antithyroid drugs. This sequence originates from a woman aged 18-35 years with Graves disease. Donor details come from another sample of the same person, matched by shared clones. CDR3 sequence: CVSSQSGRLSTEAFF. The nucleotide sequence is given as TGTGTCAGCAGCCAATCGGGCAGGCTGAGCACTGAAGCTTTCTTT.